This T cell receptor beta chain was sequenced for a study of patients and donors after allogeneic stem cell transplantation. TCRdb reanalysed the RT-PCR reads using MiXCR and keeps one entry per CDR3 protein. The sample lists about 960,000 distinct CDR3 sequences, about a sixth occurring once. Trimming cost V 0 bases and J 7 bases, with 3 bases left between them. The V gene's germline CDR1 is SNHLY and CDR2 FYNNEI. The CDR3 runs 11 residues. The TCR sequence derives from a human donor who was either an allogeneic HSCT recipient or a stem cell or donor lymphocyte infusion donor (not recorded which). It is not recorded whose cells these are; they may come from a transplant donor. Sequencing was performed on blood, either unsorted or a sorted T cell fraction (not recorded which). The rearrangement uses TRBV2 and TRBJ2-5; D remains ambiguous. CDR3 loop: CASSEARTQYF. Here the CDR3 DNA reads TGTGCCAGCAGTGAAGCAAGGACCCAGTACTTC.